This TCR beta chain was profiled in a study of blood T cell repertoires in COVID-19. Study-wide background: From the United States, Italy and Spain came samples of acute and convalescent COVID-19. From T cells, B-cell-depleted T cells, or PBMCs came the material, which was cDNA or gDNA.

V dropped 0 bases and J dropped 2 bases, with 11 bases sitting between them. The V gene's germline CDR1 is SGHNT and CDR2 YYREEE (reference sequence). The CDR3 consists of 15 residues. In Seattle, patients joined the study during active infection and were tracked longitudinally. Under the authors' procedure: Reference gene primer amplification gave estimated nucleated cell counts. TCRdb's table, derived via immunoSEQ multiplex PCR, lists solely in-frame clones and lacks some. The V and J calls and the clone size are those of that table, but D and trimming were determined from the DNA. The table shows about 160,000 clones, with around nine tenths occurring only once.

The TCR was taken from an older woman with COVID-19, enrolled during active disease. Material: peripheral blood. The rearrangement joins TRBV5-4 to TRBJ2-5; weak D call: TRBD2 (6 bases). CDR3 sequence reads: CASSLEGTRQETQYF. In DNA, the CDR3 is TGTGCCAGCAGCTTGGAAGGGACTCGACAAGAGACCCAGTACTTC. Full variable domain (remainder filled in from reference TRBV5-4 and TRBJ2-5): ETGVTQSPTHLIKTRGQQVTLRCSSQSGHNTVSWYQQALGQGPQFIFQYYREEENGRGNFPPRFSGLQFPNYSSELNVNALELDDSALYLCASSLEGTRQETQYFGPGTRLLVL.